In its sample, the clone carrying this TCR beta chain was seen many times. Antigen specificity is unknown. The sample belongs to a study of glioma-infiltrating T cells. Regarding the study as a whole: Only very few CDR3 sequences appeared in both tissue and blood.

TCR alpha and beta CDR3 regions were amplified from RNA using iRepertoire nested multiplex PCR. One-step reverse transcription and amplification started from approximately 100-400 ng of tissue mRNA or PBMC total RNA. TCRdb re-analysed the multiplex PCR reads in MiXCR, keeping a single row per CDR3 protein. The sample carries about 200,000 distinct CDR3 sequences, 32% recorded once. This receptor was identified in a human donor with low-grade glioma or glioblastoma, undergoing nonglioma brain surgery, or in good health (not recorded which). Material for sequencing was glioma tissue, nonneoplastic brain tissue, or PBMCs (not recorded which).

Here the CDR3 DNA reads TGTGCCACCCAGGGGGCGACTGAAGCTTTCTTT. Amino acid sequence: CATQGATEAFF. The genes are TRBV10-3 and TRBJ1-1; 8 bases map to TRBD1. The CDR3 spans 11 residues. V lost 10 bases and J lost 5; bases outside the gene matches: 3. Germline-derived CDR1 and CDR2 are ENHRY and SYGVKD.